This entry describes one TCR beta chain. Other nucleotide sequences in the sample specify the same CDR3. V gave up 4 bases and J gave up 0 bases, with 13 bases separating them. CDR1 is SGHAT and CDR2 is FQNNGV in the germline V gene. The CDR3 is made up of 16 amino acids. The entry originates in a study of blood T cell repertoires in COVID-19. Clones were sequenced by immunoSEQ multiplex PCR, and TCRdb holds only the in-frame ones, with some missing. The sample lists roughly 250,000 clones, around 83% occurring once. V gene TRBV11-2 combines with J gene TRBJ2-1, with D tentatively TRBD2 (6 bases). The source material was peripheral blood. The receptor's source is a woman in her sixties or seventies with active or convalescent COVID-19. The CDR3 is CASSSPRGYSYNEQFF. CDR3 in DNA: TGTGCCAGCAGCTCGCCGCGGGGCTACTCCTACAATGAGCAGTTCTTC.